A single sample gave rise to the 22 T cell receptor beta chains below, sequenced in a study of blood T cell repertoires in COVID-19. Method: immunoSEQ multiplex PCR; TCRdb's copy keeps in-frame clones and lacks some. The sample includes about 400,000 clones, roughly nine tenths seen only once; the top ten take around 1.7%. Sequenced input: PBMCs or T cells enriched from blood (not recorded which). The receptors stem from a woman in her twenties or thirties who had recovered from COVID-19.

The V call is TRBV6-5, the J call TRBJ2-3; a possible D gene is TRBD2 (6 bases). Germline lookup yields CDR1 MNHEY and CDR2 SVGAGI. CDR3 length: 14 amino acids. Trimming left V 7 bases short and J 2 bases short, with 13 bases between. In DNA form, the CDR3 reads TGTGCCAGCACCAAAGGGAGGTCCACAGATACGCAGTATTTT. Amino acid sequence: CASTKGRSTDTQYF.

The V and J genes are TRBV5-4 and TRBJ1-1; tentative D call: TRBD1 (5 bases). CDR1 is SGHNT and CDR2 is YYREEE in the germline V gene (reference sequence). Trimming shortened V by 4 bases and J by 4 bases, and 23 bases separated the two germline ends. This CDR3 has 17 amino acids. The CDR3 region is CASSPGGGVGVATEAFF. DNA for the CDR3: TGTGCCAGCAGCCCGGGTGGGGGGGTTGGAGTGGCCACTGAAGCTTTCTTT.

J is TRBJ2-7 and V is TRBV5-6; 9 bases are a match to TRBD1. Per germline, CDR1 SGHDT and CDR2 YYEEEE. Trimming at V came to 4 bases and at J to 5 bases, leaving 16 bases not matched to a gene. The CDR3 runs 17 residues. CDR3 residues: CASSPELTGTGYNEQYF. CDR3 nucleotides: TGTGCCAGCAGCCCAGAGCTTACCGGGACAGGGTATAACGAGCAGTACTTC.

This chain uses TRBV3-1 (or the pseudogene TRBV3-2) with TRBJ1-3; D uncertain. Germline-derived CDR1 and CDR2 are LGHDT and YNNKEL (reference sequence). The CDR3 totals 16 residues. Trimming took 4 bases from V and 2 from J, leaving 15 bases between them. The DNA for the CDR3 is TGTGCCAGCAGCCGGACGCCGGGAACGGCTGGAAACACCATATATTTT. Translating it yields CASSRTPGTAGNTIYF.

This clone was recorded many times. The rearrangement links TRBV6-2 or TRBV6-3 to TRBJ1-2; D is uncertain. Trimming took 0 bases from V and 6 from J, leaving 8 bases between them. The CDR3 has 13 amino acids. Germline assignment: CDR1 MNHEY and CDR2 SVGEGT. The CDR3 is CASSYSRGDGYTF. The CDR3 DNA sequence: TGTGCCAGCAGTTACTCGAGAGGTGATGGCTACACCTTC.

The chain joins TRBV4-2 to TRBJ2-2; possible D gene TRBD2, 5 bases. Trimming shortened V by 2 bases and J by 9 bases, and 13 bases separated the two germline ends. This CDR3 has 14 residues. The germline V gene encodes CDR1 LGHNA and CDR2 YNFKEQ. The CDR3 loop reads CASSQPSASRELFF. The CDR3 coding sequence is TGTGCCAGCAGCCAACCCTCCGCTAGCCGGGAGCTGTTTTTT.

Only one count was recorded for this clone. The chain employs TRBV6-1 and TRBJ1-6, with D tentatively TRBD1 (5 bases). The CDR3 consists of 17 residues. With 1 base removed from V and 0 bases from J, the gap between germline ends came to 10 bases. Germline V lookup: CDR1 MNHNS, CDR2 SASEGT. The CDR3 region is CASSEVQGSSYNSPLHF. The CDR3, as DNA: TGTGCCAGCAGTGAAGTTCAGGGAAGCTCCTATAATTCACCCCTCCACTTT.

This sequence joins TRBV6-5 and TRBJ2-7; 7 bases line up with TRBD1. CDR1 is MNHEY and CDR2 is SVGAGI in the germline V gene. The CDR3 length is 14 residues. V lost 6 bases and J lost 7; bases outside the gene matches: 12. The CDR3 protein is CASRGRDSSLEQYF. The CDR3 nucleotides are TGTGCCAGCAGAGGCCGGGACAGTAGCCTAGAGCAGTACTTC.

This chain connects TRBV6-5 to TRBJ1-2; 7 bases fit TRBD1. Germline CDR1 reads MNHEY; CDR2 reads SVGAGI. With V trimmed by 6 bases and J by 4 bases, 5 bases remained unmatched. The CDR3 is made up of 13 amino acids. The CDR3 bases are TGTGCCAGCAGGAAGACAGGGCTCTATGGCTACACCTTC. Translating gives CASRKTGLYGYTF.

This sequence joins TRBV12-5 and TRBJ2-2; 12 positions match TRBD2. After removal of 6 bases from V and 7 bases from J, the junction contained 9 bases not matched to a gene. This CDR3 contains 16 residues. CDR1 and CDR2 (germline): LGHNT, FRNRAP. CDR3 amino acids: CASGLGLAGRGGELFF. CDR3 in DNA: TGTGCTAGTGGCCTTGGACTAGCGGGAAGAGGCGGGGAGCTGTTTTTT.

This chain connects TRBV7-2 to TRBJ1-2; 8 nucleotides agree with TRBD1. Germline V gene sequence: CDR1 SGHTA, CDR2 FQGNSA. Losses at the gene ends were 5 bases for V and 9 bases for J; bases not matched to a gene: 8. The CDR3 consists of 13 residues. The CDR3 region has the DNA TGTGCCAGCAGCCTGGACAGGGAGGAAAGCTACACCTTC. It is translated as CASSLDREESYTF.

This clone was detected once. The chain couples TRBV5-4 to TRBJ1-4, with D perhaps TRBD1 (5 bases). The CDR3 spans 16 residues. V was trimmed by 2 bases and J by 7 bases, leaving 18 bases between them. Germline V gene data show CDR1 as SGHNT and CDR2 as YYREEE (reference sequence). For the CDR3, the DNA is TGTGCCAGCAGCTTCGGGCAAACCGACAGAACTGAAAAACTGTTTTTT. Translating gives CASSFGQTDRTEKLFF.

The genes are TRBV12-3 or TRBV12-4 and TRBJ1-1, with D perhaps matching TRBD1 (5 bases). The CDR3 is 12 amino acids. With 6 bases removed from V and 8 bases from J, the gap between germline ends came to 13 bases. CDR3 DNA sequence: TGTGCCAGCAGCCGCGGGACTTGGGAAGCTTTCTTT. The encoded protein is CASSRGTWEAFF.

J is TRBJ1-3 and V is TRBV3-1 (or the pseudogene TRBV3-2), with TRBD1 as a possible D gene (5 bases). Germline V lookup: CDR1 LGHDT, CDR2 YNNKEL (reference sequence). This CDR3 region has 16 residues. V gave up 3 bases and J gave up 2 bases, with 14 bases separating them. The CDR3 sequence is CASSQLGGAAGNTIYF. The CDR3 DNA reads TGTGCCAGCAGCCAGTTAGGAGGGGCTGCTGGAAACACCATATATTTT.

Here the CDR3 DNA reads TGTGCCAGCAGCCAAGATCTGCGGAGGGGCTACACCTTC. Residues: CASSQDLRRGYTF. This chain uses TRBV14 with TRBJ1-2; unclear D gene. The germline V and J ends were trimmed by 0 bases and 8 bases, with 10 bases remaining between them. This CDR3 region has 13 residues. Germline V gives CDR1 SGHDN, CDR2 FVKESK.

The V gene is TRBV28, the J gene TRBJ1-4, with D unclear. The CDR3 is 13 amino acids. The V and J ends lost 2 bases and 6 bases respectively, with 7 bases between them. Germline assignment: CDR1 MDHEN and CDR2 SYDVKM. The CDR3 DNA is TGTGCCAGCAGTTTAGGGAGGGATGAAAAACTGTTTTTT. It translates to CASSLGRDEKLFF.

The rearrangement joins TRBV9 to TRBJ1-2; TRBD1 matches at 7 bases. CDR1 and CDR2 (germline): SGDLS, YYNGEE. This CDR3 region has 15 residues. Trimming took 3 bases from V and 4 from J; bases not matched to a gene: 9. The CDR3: CASSEGRQGSYGYTF. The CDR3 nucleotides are TGTGCCAGCAGCGAGGGAAGACAGGGTTCCTATGGCTACACCTTC.

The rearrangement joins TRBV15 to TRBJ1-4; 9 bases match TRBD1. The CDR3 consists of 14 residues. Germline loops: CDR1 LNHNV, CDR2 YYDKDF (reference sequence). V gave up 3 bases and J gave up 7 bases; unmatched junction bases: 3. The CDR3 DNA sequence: TGTGCCACCAGCAGCCGGGACAGGGCTGAAAAACTGTTTTTT. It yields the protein CATSSRDRAEKLFF. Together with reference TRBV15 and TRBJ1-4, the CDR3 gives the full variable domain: DAMVIQNPRYQVTQFGKPVTLSCSQTLNHNVMYWYQQKSSQAPKLLFHYYDKDFNNEADTPDNFQSRRPNTSFCFLDIRSPGLGDTAMYLCATSSRDRAEKLFFGSGTQLSVL.

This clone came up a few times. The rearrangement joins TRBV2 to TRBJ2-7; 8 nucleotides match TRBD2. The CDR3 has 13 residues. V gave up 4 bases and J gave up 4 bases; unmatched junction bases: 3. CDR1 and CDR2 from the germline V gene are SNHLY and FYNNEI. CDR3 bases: TGTGCCAGCAGTGCAGCGGGGGCATACGAGCAGTACTTC. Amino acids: CASSAAGAYEQYF.

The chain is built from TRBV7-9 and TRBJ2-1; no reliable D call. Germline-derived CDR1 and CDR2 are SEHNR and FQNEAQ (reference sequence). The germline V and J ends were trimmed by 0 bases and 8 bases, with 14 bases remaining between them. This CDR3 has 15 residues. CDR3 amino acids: CASSLALSKSDEQFF. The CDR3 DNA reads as TGTGCCAGCAGCTTAGCGCTATCCAAATCGGATGAGCAGTTCTTC.

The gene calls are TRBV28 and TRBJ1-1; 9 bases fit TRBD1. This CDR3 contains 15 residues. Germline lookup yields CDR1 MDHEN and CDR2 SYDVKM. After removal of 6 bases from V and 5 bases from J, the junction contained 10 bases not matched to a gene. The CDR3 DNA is TGTGCCAGCAGCGTAATCACAGGGGGCCGGACTGAAGCTTTCTTT. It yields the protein CASSVITGGRTEAFF.

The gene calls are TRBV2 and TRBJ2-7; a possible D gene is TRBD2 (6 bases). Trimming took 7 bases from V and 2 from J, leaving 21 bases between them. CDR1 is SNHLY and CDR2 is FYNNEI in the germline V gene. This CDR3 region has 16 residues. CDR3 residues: CASTRAAGMVPYEQYF. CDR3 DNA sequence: TGTGCCAGCACTCGAGCGGCGGGGATGGTCCCCTACGAGCAGTACTTC.